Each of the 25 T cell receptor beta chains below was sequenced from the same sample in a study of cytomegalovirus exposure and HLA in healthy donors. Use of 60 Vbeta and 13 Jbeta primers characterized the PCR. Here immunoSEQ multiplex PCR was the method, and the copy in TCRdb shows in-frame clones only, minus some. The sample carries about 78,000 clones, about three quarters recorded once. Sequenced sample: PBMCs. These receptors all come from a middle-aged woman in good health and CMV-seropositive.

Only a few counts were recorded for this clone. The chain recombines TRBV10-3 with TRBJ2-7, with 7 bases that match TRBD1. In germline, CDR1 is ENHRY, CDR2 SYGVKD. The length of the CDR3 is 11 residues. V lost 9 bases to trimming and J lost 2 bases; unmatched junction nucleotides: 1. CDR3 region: CAIGQAYEQYF. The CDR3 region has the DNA TGTGCCATTGGACAGGCCTACGAGCAGTACTTC.

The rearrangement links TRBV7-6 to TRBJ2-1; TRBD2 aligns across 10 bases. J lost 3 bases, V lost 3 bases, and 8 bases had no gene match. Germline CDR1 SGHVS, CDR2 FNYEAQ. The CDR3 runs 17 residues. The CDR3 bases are TGTGCCAGCAGCTTGGGTAGCGGGGGGCGATACTACAATGAGCAGTTCTTC. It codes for CASSLGSGGRYYNEQFF. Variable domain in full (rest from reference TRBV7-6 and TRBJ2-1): GAGVSQSPRYKVTKRGQDVALRCDPISGHVSLYWYRQALGQGPEFLTYFNYEAQQDKSGLPNDRFSAERPEGSISTLTIQRTEQRDSAMYRCASSLGSGGRYYNEQFFGPGTRLTVL.

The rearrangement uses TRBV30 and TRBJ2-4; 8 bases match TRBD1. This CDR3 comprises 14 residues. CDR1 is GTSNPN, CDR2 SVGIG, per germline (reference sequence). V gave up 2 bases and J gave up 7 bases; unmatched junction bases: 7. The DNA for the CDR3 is TGTGCCTGGAGTCCTTCGGACAGGGCTAACATTCAGTACTTC. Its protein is CAWSPSDRANIQYF.

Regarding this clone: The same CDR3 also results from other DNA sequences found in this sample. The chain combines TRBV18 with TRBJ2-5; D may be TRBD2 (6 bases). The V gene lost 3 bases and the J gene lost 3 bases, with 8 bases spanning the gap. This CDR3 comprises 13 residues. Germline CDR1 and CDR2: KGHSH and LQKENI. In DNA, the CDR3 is TGTGCCAGCTCACCGGGCGGGAAAGAGACCCAGTACTTC. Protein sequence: CASSPGGKETQYF.

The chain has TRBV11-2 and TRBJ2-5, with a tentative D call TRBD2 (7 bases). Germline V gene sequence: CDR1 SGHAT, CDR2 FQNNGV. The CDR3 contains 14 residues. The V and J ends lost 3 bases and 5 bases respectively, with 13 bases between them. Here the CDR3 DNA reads TGTGCCAGCAGCTTGAGGGGGGGCTTGGAGACCCAGTACTTC. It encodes CASSLRGGLETQYF.

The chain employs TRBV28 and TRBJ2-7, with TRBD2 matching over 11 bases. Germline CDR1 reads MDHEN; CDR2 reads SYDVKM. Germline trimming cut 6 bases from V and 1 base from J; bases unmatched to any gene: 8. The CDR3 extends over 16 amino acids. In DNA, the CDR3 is TGTGCCAGCAGGTCCTTAGCGGGGGGGCCGTCCTACGAGCAGTACTTC. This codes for CASRSLAGGPSYEQYF.

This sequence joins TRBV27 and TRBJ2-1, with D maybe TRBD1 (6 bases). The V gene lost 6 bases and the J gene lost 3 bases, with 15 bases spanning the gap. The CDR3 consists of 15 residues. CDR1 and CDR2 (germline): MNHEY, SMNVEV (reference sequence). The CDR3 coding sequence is TGTGCCAGCAGGGACAGCATAGACCACTACAATGAGCAGTTCTTC. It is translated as CASRDSIDHYNEQFF.

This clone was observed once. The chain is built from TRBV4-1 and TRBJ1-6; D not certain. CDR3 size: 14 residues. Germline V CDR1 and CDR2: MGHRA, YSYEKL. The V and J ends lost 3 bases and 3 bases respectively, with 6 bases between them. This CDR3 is CASSQAGYNSPLHF. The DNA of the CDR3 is TGCGCCAGCAGCCAGGCAGGCTATAATTCACCCCTCCACTTT.

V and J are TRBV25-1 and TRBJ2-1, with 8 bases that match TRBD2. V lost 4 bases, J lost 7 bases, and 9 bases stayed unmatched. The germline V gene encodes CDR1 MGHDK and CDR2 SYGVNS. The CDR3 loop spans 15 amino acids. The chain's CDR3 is CASSGGLADVNEQFF. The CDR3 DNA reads TGTGCCAGCAGTGGTGGACTAGCAGACGTTAATGAGCAGTTCTTC. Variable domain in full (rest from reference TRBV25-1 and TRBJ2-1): EADIYQTPRYLVIGTGKKITLECSQTMGHDKMYWYQQDPGMELHLIHYSYGVNSTEKGDLSSESTVSRIRTEHFPLTLESARPSHTSQYLCASSGGLADVNEQFFGPGTRLTVL.

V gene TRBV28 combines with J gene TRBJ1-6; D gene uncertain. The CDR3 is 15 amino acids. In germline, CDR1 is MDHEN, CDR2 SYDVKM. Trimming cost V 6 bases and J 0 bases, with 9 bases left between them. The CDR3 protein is CASREQSSYNSPLHF. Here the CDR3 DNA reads TGTGCCAGCAGGGAGCAGAGCTCCTATAATTCACCCCTCCACTTT.

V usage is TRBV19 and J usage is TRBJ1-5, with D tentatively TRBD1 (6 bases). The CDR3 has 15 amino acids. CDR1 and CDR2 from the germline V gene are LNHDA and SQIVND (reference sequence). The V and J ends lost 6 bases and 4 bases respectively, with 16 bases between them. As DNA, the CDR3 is TGTGCCAGTAGCTTATACAGGGTTGGAAATCAGCCCCAGCATTTT. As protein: CASSLYRVGNQPQHF.

The CDR3 DNA sequence: TGTGCCAGCAAACAGGGGGCATGGAGCAATCAGCCCCAGCATTTT. Residues: CASKQGAWSNQPQHF. This chain connects TRBV27 to TRBJ1-5; 9 nucleotides match TRBD1. The CDR3 has 15 residues. Germline CDR1 and CDR2: MNHEY and SMNVEV (reference sequence). Trimming cost V 7 bases and J 1 base; bases outside gene matches: 5.

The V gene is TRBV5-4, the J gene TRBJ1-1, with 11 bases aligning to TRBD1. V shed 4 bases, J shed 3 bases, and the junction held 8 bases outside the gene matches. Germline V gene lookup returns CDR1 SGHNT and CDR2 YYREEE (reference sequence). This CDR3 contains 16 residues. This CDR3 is CASSPGGTGGYTEAFF. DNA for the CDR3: TGTGCCAGCAGCCCCGGCGGGACAGGGGGATACACTGAAGCTTTCTTT.

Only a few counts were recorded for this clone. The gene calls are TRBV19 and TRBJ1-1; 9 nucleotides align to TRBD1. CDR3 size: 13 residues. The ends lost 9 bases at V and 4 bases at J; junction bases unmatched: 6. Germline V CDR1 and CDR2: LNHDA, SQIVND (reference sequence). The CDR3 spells CASGTGRGTEAFF. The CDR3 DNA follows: TGTGCCAGCGGGACAGGGCGCGGCACTGAAGCTTTCTTT. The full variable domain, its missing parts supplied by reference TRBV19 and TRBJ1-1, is DGGITQSPKYLFRKEGQNVTLSCEQNLNHDAMYWYRQDPGQGLRLIYYSQIVNDFQKGDIAEGYSVSREKKESFPLTVTSAQKNPTAFYLCASGTGRGTEAFFGQGTRLTVV.

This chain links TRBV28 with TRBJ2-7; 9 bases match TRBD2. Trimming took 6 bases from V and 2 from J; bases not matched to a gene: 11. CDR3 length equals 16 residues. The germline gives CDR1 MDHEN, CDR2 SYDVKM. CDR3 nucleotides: TGTGCCAGCAGCCTAATTCTAGCGGGGACCGCCTACGAGCAGTACTTC. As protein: CASSLILAGTAYEQYF.

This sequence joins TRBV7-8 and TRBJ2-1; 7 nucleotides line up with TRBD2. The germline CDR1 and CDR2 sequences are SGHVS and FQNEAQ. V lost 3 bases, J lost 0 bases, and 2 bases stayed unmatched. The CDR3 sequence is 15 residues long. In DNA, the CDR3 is TGTGCCAGCAGCTTTCCTAGCGGCTCCTACAATGAGCAGTTCTTC. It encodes CASSFPSGSYNEQFF.

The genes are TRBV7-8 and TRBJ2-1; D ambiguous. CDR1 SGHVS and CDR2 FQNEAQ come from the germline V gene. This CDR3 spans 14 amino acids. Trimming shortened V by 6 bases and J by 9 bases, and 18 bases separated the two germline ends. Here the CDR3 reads CASRPSGQQTEQFF. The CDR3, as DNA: TGTGCCAGCAGACCCTCGGGTCAGCAAACTGAGCAGTTCTTC.

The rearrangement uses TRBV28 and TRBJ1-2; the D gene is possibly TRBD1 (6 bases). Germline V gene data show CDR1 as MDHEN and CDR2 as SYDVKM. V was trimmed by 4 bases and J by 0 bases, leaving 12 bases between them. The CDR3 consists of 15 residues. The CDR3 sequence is CASSSRGGSNYGYTF. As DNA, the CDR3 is TGTGCCAGCAGTTCGAGGGGGGGATCTAACTATGGCTACACCTTC.

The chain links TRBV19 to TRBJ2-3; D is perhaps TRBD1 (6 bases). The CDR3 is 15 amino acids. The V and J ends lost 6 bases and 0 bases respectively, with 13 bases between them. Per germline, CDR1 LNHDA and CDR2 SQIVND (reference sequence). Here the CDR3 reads CASSDSGQSTDTQYF. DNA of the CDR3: TGTGCCAGTAGCGATTCCGGACAGAGCACAGATACGCAGTATTTT.

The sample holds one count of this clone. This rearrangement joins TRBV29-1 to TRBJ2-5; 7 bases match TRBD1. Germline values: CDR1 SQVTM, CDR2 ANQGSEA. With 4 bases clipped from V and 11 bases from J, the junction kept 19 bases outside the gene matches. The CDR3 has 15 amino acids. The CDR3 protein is CSVGGQDRPSYGQYF. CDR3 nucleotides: TGCAGCGTTGGTGGACAGGACCGACCCTCCTACGGGCAGTACTTC.

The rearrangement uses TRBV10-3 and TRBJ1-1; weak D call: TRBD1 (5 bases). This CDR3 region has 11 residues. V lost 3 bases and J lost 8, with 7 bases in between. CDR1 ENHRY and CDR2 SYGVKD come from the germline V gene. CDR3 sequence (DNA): TGTGCCATCAGTGACAGGGCAGAAGCTTTCTTT. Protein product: CAISDRAEAFF.

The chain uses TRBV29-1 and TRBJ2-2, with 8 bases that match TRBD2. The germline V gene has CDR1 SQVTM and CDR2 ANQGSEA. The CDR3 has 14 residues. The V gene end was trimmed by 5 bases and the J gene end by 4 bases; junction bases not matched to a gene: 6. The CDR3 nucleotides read TGCAGCGTTCGAGGACTAGCTGCCACCGGGGAGCTGTTTTTT. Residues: CSVRGLAATGELFF.

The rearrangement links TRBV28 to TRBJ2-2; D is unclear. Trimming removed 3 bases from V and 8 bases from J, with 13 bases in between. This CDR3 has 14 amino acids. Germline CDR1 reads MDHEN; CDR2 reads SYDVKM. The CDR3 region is CASSFFSSGGELFF. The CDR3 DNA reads TGTGCCAGCAGTTTCTTCTCCTCCGGGGGGGAGCTGTTTTTT.

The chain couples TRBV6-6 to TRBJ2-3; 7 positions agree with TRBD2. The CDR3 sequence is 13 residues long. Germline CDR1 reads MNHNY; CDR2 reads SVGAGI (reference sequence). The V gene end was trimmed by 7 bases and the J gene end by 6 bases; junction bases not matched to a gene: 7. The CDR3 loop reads CASNLHGGDTQYF. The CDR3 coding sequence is TGTGCCAGCAACCTTCACGGGGGGGATACGCAGTATTTT.

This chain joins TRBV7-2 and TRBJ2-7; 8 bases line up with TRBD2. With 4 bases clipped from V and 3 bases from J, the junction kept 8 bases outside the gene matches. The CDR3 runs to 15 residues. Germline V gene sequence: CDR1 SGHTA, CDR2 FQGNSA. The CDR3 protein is CASSSSTSAHYEQYF. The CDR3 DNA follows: TGTGCCAGCAGCTCCTCGACTAGCGCACACTACGAGCAGTACTTC.